The sequence of this TCR beta chain was determined in a study of blood T cell repertoires in COVID-19. Study-wide background: The origin of the acute and convalescent COVID-19 samples was the United States, Italy and Spain. From T cells, B-cell-depleted T cells, or PBMCs came the material, which was cDNA or gDNA.

V was pared by 0 bases and J by 12 bases, with 9 bases of the junction left unmatched. The germline gives CDR1 SGDLS, CDR2 YYNGEE. There are 16 residues in the CDR3. Original processing notes: Counts of nucleated cells, estimated from reference gene primer amplification, were obtained. Some clones are missing from TCRdb's copy, which holds only in-frame ones; the method was immunoSEQ multiplex PCR. Clonal size and the V and J genes are those of that table, whereas D and trimming came from the DNA. In the table there are about 62,000 clones, roughly 88% of which are singletons. The sequencing input was peripheral blood. The clonotype was recovered from a woman of 80 years or more with acute or convalescent COVID-19. J is TRBJ2-1 and V is TRBV9, with 13 bases that match TRBD2. CDR3 loop: CASSVGYTSGREVQFF. CDR3 in DNA: TGTGCCAGCAGCGTAGGGTACACTAGCGGGAGGGAGGTGCAGTTCTTC.